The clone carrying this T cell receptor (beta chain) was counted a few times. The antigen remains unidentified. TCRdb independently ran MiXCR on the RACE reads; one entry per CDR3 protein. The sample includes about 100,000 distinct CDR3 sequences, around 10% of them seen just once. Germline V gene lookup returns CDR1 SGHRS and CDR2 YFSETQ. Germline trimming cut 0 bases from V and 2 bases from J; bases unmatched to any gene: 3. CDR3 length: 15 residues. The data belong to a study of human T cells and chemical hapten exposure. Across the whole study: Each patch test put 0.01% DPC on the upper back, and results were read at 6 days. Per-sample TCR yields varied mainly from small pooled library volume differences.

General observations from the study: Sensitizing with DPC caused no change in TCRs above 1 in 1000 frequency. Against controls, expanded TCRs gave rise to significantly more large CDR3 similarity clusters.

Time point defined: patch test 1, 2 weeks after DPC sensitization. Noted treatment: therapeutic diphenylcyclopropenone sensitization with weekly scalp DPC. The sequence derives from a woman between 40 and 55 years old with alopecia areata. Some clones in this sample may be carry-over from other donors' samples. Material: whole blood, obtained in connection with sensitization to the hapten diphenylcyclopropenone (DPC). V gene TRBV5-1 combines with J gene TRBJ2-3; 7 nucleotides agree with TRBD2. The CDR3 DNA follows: TGCGCCAGCAGCTTGGCCGGGACTACCACAGATACGCAGTATTTT. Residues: CASSLAGTTTDTQYF.